These 21 T cell receptor beta chains share one sample of origin, sequenced in a study of T cell repertoires in cytomegalovirus infection. Their antigens remain unidentified. Each CDR3 protein gets one entry after TCRdb re-called the reads with MiXCR. The profile shows roughly 860,000 distinct CDR3 sequences, 32% of them singletons. Sequencing used cultured CD8+ T cells from PBMCs, obtained from culture after CMV antigen stimulation. The receptors shown here come from a human donor in good health (CMV status not recorded). Some clones in this sample may be carry-over from other donors' samples.

V usage is TRBV6-5 and J usage is TRBJ1-4, with D unresolved. Germline CDR1 reads MNHEY; CDR2 reads SVGAGI. V dropped 0 bases and J dropped 0 bases, with 11 bases sitting between them. This CDR3 region has 17 residues. CDR3 DNA: TGTGCCAGCAGTTACTCGCAATTCGGCACAACTAATGAAAAACTGTTTTTT. Translated: CASSYSQFGTTNEKLFF.

CDR3 sequence (DNA): TGTGCCAGCAGCTTAGCGCCCGCAGTAAGAACTGAAGCTTTCTTT. As protein: CASSLAPAVRTEAFF. This chain joins TRBV7-8 and TRBJ1-1; no clear D. The germline V gene encodes CDR1 SGHVS and CDR2 FQNEAQ. The V gene lost 0 bases and the J gene lost 5 bases, with 13 bases spanning the gap. There are 15 residues in the CDR3. Supplemented by reference TRBV7-8 and TRBJ1-1, the full variable domain reads GAGVSQSPRYKVAKRGQDVALRCDPISGHVSLFWYQQALGQGPEFLTYFQNEAQLDKSGLPSDRFFAERPEGSVSTLKIQRTQQEDSAVYLCASSLAPAVRTEAFFGQGTRLTVV.

Points on this clonotype: The junction shows a germline mismatch at one end, possibly a read error. The V gene is TRBV12-3 or TRBV12-4, the J gene TRBJ2-7; tentatively, D is TRBD1 (5 bases). The CDR3 spans 13 residues. This chain's CDR3 is CVSSLTGPYEQYF. The CDR3 DNA is TGTGTCAGCAGTTTAACAGGACCCTACGAGCAGTACTTC.

In DNA, the CDR3 is TGTGCCAGCACCTACAGCGGGGGTCGCTACGAGCAGTACTTC. Translated, it gives CASTYSGGRYEQYF. The rearrangement uses TRBV6-2 or TRBV6-3 and TRBJ2-7; 8 nucleotides align to TRBD2. CDR3 length: 14 amino acids. Germline-derived CDR1 and CDR2 are MNHEY and SVGEGT. V shed 7 bases and J 3 bases; nucleotides not matched to a gene: 8.

The chain is built from TRBV5-6 and TRBJ1-1, with no clear D. The V end lost 0 bases, the J end lost 1 base, and 16 bases lay between the germline ends. This CDR3 is built from 17 residues. CDR1 and CDR2 from the germline V gene are SGHDT and YYEEEE. In DNA, the CDR3 is TGTGCCAGCAGCTTGGAAATGTTATCAATAGGGAACACTGAAGCTTTCTTT. Protein: CASSLEMLSIGNTEAFF.

CDR3 sequence (DNA): TGCAGTGCTAGGGGGACAGAGAGCACAGATACGCAGTATTTT. Protein sequence: CSARGTESTDTQYF. The gene calls are TRBV20-1 and TRBJ2-3; 7 bases fit TRBD1. The CDR3 has 14 amino acids. CDR1 and CDR2 from the germline V gene are DFQATT and SNEGSKA (reference sequence). V lost 3 bases and J lost 0; bases outside the gene matches: 3.

With regard to this clonotype: Relative to the germline gene, one junction end is altered; a read error may explain this. V and J are TRBV9 and TRBJ1-3, with D possibly TRBD1 on 5 matching bases. The CDR3 sequence is 20 residues long. The germline V gene encodes CDR1 SGDLS and CDR2 YYNGEE. The CDR3 DNA reads as TGTGCCAGCAGCGTAGCTCCCGGGACCCCTGGTTTCGGCTCTGGAAACATCATATATTTT. Protein: CASSVAPGTPGFGSGNIIYF.

This clonotype was counted between two and nine times. V usage is TRBV27 and J usage is TRBJ1-2, with 12 bases identical to TRBD1. Germline trimming cut 8 bases from V and 7 bases from J; bases unmatched to any gene: 5. Germline CDR1 reads MNHEY; CDR2 reads SMNVEV (reference sequence). This CDR3 is built from 13 residues. The DNA of the CDR3 is TGTGCCAGCGCGGGACAGGGGGCACTTGGCTACACCTTC. Protein sequence: CASAGQGALGYTF.

The chain joins TRBV27 to TRBJ1-1, with D tentatively TRBD1 (5 bases). Trimming removed 6 bases from V and 5 bases from J, with 16 bases in between. This CDR3 spans 14 amino acids. Germline V gene lookup returns CDR1 MNHEY and CDR2 SMNVEV (reference sequence). The CDR3 region is CASSLVPGSTEAFF. CDR3 bases: TGTGCCAGCAGCCTAGTTCCAGGGAGTACTGAAGCTTTCTTT.

This clonotype has more than one count but fewer than ten. The chain has TRBV12-3 or TRBV12-4 and TRBJ1-1, with 8 nucleotides matching TRBD1. There are 12 residues in the CDR3. J lost 8 bases, V lost 3 bases, and 2 bases had no gene match. The CDR3 nucleotides are TGTGCCAGCAGTTTCGGGGACAGGGAAGCTTTCTTT. Its translation is CASSFGDREAFF.

This chain uses TRBV6-2 or TRBV6-3 with TRBJ2-2, with a tentative D call TRBD1 (6 bases). The CDR3 consists of 18 residues. Germline lookup yields CDR1 MNHEY and CDR2 SVGEGT. V shed 4 bases and J shed 3 bases, with 21 bases lying between them. The CDR3 region is CASSFQLEAGAHTGELFF. The CDR3 DNA is TGTGCCAGCAGTTTCCAACTAGAGGCAGGGGCCCACACCGGGGAGCTGTTTTTT.

The rearrangement links TRBV7-6 to TRBJ2-3, with D unresolved. The germline gives CDR1 SGHVS, CDR2 FNYEAQ. The CDR3 runs to 12 residues. V dropped 5 bases and J dropped 6 bases, with 9 bases sitting between them. CDR3 loop: CASSALSDTQYF. The CDR3 coding sequence is TGTGCCAGCAGCGCCCTTTCGGATACGCAGTATTTT.

This clonotype was detected only a few times. The chain links TRBV6-2 or TRBV6-3 to TRBJ1-6, with D unclear. The CDR3 has 17 residues. Trimming took 0 bases from V and 8 from J, leaving 17 bases between them. Germline V lookup: CDR1 MNHEY, CDR2 SVGEGT. The DNA for the CDR3 is TGTGCCAGCAGTTACTCCCGCCCAGCGGGCCAGGATTCACCCCTCCACTTT. As protein: CASSYSRPAGQDSPLHF.

This clonotype was detected only a few times. J is TRBJ2-2 and V is TRBV10-1; the match to TRBD2 covers 7 bases. V trimming: 2 bases; J trimming: 3 bases; junction bases outside the gene matches: 0. CDR1 WNHNN and CDR2 SYGVQD come from the germline V gene (reference sequence). The CDR3 has 14 amino acids. The DNA of the CDR3 is TGCGCCAGCAGTGAGCGGGGGGACACCGGGGAGCTGTTTTTT. Protein: CASSERGDTGELFF.

The genes are TRBV12-3 or TRBV12-4 and TRBJ1-5; TRBD1 matches at 9 bases. V was clipped by 9 bases and J by 6 bases; unmatched bases: 9. The CDR3 totals 14 residues. The CDR3 DNA reads as TGTGCCAGTACAGGGGGCATCTATAGTCAGCCCCAGCATTTT. The encoded protein is CASTGGIYSQPQHF.

This clonotype was counted at least ten times. The V call is TRBV4-1, the J call TRBJ2-1, with D perhaps TRBD1 or TRBD2 (6 bases each). This CDR3 contains 14 residues. Trimming removed 4 bases at V and 4 bases at J, with 11 bases between. Germline CDR1 MGHRA, CDR2 YSYEKL. CDR3 sequence reads: CASSPKGGYNEQFF. The CDR3 nucleotides read TGCGCCAGCAGCCCCAAGGGGGGTTACAATGAGCAGTTCTTC.

The V call is TRBV5-6, the J call TRBJ2-1; 9 bases agree with TRBD2. CDR3 size: 14 residues. Losses at the gene ends were 7 bases for V and 11 bases for J; bases not matched to a gene: 13. Per germline, CDR1 SGHDT and CDR2 YYEEEE. The CDR3 nucleotides are TGTGCCAGCGGTGCGCGGGGGGGCCGAGGGCAGCAGTTCTTC. Translation: CASGARGGRGQQFF.

This chain connects TRBV7-3 to TRBJ1-1; TRBD1 matches 11 bases. Germline V lookup: CDR1 SGHTA, CDR2 FQGTGA. V lost 5 bases to trimming and J lost 6 bases; unmatched junction nucleotides: 11. The CDR3 has 16 residues. The CDR3 DNA reads TGTGCCAGCAGCCTAGGGACAGGGGGGTTGTTGGCTGAAGCTTTCTTT. Its protein is CASSLGTGGLLAEAFF.

This clonotype has only a few counts. The genes are TRBV12-3 or TRBV12-4 and TRBJ2-4; 10 bases align to TRBD1. This CDR3 comprises 16 residues. The ends lost 6 bases at V and 7 bases at J; junction bases unmatched: 12. DNA of the CDR3: TGTGCCAGCAGCCTCGAGGGACAGGGGACGAATAACATTCAGTACTTC. It is translated as CASSLEGQGTNNIQYF.

Many counts were recorded for this clonotype. This chain links TRBV6-6 with TRBJ1-1; D uncertain. There are 15 residues in the CDR3. V was shortened by 0 bases and J by 5 bases, with 13 bases between the two germline ends. Germline CDR1 is MNHNY and CDR2 is SVGAGI (reference sequence). CDR3 in DNA: TGTGCCAGCAGTTACTCCGGGAGGGCTCTTACTGAAGCTTTCTTT. Its translation: CASSYSGRALTEAFF.

This clonotype was counted a few times. The chain recombines TRBV27 with TRBJ1-2; possibly TRBD1 for D (5 bases). There are 15 residues in the CDR3. Germline CDR1 reads MNHEY; CDR2 reads SMNVEV (reference sequence). V was shortened by 6 bases and J by 4 bases, with 18 bases between the two germline ends. CDR3 in DNA: TGTGCCAGCAGGCCTGGGGCCGCTGGGGGCTATGGCTACACCTTC. This translates into CASRPGAAGGYGYTF.